Presented here are 13 T cell receptor beta chains from one specimen sequenced in a study of control samples from healthy donors and cancer patients. The assay was immunoSEQ multiplex PCR, and TCRdb's table has in-frame clones only and misses some. Of under 70,000 clones detected, 70% to 90% appear once; the ten largest clones hold 3.8%. Sequenced input: blood. These TCRs come from a man aged 50 to 60 in good health.

This clone was seen only once. The V and J genes are TRBV29-1 and TRBJ1-4; D unresolved. CDR3 size: 17 residues. V was pared by 0 bases and J by 4 bases, with 18 bases between. CDR1 is SQVTM and CDR2 is ANQGSEA in the germline V gene. The CDR3 region has the DNA TGCAGCGTTGAAGATCTTAATAGTCGAAACCTTAATGAAAAACTGTTTTTT. This gives the protein CSVEDLNSRNLNEKLFF. Combining the CDR3 with reference TRBV29-1 and TRBJ1-4 gives the whole variable domain SAVISQKPSRDICQRGTSLTIQCQVDSQVTMMFWYRQQPGQSLTLIATANQGSEATYESGFVIDKFPISRPNLTFSTLTVSNMSPEDSSIYLCSVEDLNSRNLNEKLFFGSGTQLSVL.

The chain employs TRBV24-1 and TRBJ2-1, with TRBD2 identical over 8 bases. The CDR3 sequence is 16 residues long. The trim removed 2 bases at V and 5 bases at J, leaving 7 bases unmatched. In germline, CDR1 is KGHDR, CDR2 SFDVKD. CDR3 sequence reads: CATSDSVGGRHNEQFF. As DNA, the CDR3 is TGTGCCACCAGTGATTCCGTTGGCGGGAGGCACAATGAGCAGTTCTTC.

The gene calls are TRBV28 and TRBJ2-5; 11 bases agree with TRBD1. Trimming at V came to 3 bases and at J to 4 bases, leaving 4 bases not matched to a gene. The germline gives CDR1 MDHEN, CDR2 SYDVKM. The length of the CDR3 is 15 residues. DNA for the CDR3: TGTGCCAGCAGTTTCAGGACAGGGGGCGCAGAGACCCAGTACTTC. Its protein is CASSFRTGGAETQYF.

The chain carries TRBV19 and TRBJ1-1, with TRBD1 identical over 8 bases. This CDR3 is built from 13 residues. V was clipped by 1 base and J by 11 bases; unmatched bases: 6. Germline V gives CDR1 LNHDA, CDR2 SQIVND (reference sequence). The CDR3 loop reads CASSIVGRGRAFF. In DNA form, the CDR3 reads TGTGCCAGTAGTATAGTTGGCAGGGGGCGGGCTTTCTTT. Complete variable domain (other parts from reference TRBV19 and TRBJ1-1): DGGITQSPKYLFRKEGQNVTLSCEQNLNHDAMYWYRQDPGQGLRLIYYSQIVNDFQKGDIAEGYSVSREKKESFPLTVTSAQKNPTAFYLCASSIVGRGRAFFGQGTRLTVV.

The chain joins TRBV10-3 to TRBJ2-7; D possibly uses TRBD1 or TRBD2 (5 bases each). V lost 7 bases, J lost 2 bases, and 15 bases lay in between. This CDR3 is 14 amino acids long. Germline V gene lookup returns CDR1 ENHRY and CDR2 SYGVKD. The DNA for the CDR3 is TGTGCCATCAATCCCGGGACGTCTACCTACGAGCAGTACTTC. Translating gives CAINPGTSTYEQYF.

This CDR3 reads CASSELRTGWADTQYF. The CDR3 DNA reads TGTGCCAGCAGTGAACTAAGGACAGGGTGGGCAGATACGCAGTATTTT. The J gene is TRBJ2-3, the V gene TRBV25-1; 8 nucleotides align to TRBD1. The germline V gene has CDR1 MGHDK and CDR2 SYGVNS. The CDR3 is 16 amino acids. The junction had 8 bases not matched to a gene; V was cut back by 2 bases and J by 4 bases. Looking up the rest from reference TRBV25-1 and TRBJ2-3 gives the full variable domain: EADIYQTPRYLVIGTGKKITLECSQTMGHDKMYWYQQDPGMELHLIHYSYGVNSTEKGDLSSESTVSRIRTEHFPLTLESARPSHTSQYLCASSELRTGWADTQYFGPGTRLTVL.

The CDR3 here is CASSPSGRDSYNEQFF. The CDR3 DNA follows: TGTGCCAGCAGCCCTAGCGGGAGGGACTCCTACAATGAGCAGTTCTTC. The chain combines TRBV6-2 or TRBV6-3 with TRBJ2-1; 12 bases match TRBD2. The CDR3 has 16 amino acids. In germline, CDR1 is MNHEY, CDR2 SVGEGT. Germline trimming cut 6 bases from V and 0 bases from J; bases unmatched to any gene: 3.

This rearrangement joins TRBV7-9 to TRBJ1-2; no clear D. Germline values: CDR1 SEHNR, CDR2 FQNEAQ (reference sequence). V was pared by 1 base and J by 4 bases, with 13 bases between. The CDR3 is 15 amino acids. In nucleotides, the CDR3 is TGTGCCAGCAGCTTAGACTGGGCCGGAGGCTATGGCTACACCTTC. Translating gives CASSLDWAGGYGYTF.

The rearrangement joins TRBV24-1 to TRBJ1-5, with 12 bases aligning to TRBD1. The CDR3 consists of 19 residues. Losses at the gene ends were 2 bases for V and 0 bases for J; bases not matched to a gene: 7. Germline values: CDR1 KGHDR, CDR2 SFDVKD. As DNA, the CDR3 is TGTGCCACCAGTGATTCACTGGGACAGGGGGCTTTTAGCAATCAGCCCCAGCATTTT. The encoded protein is CATSDSLGQGAFSNQPQHF.

The rearrangement joins TRBV7-9 to TRBJ2-1; D remains ambiguous. CDR1 is SEHNR, CDR2 FQNEAQ, per germline (reference sequence). This CDR3 spans 13 amino acids. Trimming shortened V by 4 bases and J by 7 bases, and 11 bases separated the two germline ends. CDR3 sequence reads: CASSSGPVNEQFF. As DNA, the CDR3 is TGTGCCAGCAGCTCCGGCCCTGTGAATGAGCAGTTCTTC.

The chain couples TRBV16 to TRBJ1-4; D possibly corresponds to TRBD1 (5 bases). CDR1 KGHSY and CDR2 FQNENV come from the germline V gene. This CDR3 has 15 amino acids. V was cut by 0 bases and J by 3 bases, with 8 bases left in between. The CDR3 sequence is CASSQSRGANEKLFF. The CDR3 nucleotides are TGTGCCAGCAGCCAATCGCGGGGGGCTAATGAAAAACTGTTTTTT.

The chain carries TRBV6-5 and TRBJ1-3; a possible D gene is TRBD1 (5 bases). CDR1 MNHEY and CDR2 SVGAGI come from the germline V gene. This CDR3 has 16 amino acids. V was cut by 2 bases and J by 0 bases, with 11 bases left in between. The CDR3 region is CASSYGDPLSGNTIYF. The CDR3 DNA follows: TGTGCCAGCAGTTACGGGGACCCTCTCTCTGGAAACACCATATATTTT.

The V gene is TRBV5-8, the J gene TRBJ2-1; 11 bases fit TRBD2. V lost 4 bases, J lost 9 bases, and 9 bases stayed unmatched. Per germline, CDR1 SGHTS and CDR2 YDEGEE. This CDR3 has 15 residues. CDR3 residues: CASSHGGLAGGEQFF. The CDR3 DNA reads as TGTGCCAGCAGCCACGGCGGTCTAGCGGGAGGTGAGCAGTTCTTC.